The 8 T cell receptor beta chains listed next were all sequenced from one sample in a study of shared clonotypes between healthy human individuals (dated by TCRdb to 2018 to 2021). CD8 naive samples were obtained by positive selection for CCR7 among CD45RO-negative cells, yielding a CD45RA+CCR7+ population from which TemRA cells were excluded. Library generation was performed with the immunoSEQ multiplex PCR assay. TCRdb's version of the immuneACCESS table is confined to in-frame rearrangements and falls short of the full clone set. An unresolved V gene accounts for under half of the shortfall where checked; the remainder is of unknown origin. The sample records approximately 810,000 clones, over 90% of which are singletons. Of the sample, under 30% falls within the top ten clones. The sample comprised naive CD8+ T cells sorted from blood. Read against the paper, the sample's cell subset or site label means: CD45RA+CCR7+. The receptors were gathered from a man under 40 in good health.

This rearrangement joins TRBV27 to TRBJ2-7; 7 nucleotides align to TRBD2. Trimming at V came to 3 bases and at J to 0 bases, leaving 2 bases not matched to a gene. This CDR3 region has 14 residues. Germline lookup yields CDR1 MNHEY and CDR2 SMNVEV (reference sequence). This CDR3 reads CASSFSGPSYEQYF. Written as DNA, the CDR3 is TGTGCCAGCAGTTTTAGCGGGCCCTCCTACGAGCAGTACTTC.

Written as DNA, the CDR3 is TGTGCCAGCAGTTTGGGGAAAGAGCAGTTCTTC. Translated, it gives CASSLGKEQFF. The V call is TRBV28, the J call TRBJ2-1; no definite D call. Germline V CDR1 and CDR2: MDHEN, SYDVKM. The CDR3 consists of 11 residues. Trimming left V 3 bases short and J 10 bases short, with 7 bases between.

The V call is TRBV5-1, the J call TRBJ2-1; D remains unclear. There are 20 residues in the CDR3. V shed 1 base and J shed 5 bases, with 28 bases lying between them. The V gene's germline CDR1 is SGHRS and CDR2 YFSETQ. The CDR3 spells CASSLRLWSGSGLRNNEQFF. CDR3 sequence (DNA): TGCGCCAGCAGCTTGAGGTTGTGGAGTGGGTCCGGTTTGCGAAACAATGAGCAGTTCTTC. Looking up the rest from reference TRBV5-1 and TRBJ2-1 gives the full variable domain: KAGVTQTPRYLIKTRGQQVTLSCSPISGHRSVSWYQQTPGQGLQFLFEYFSETQRNKGNFPGRFSGRQFSNSRSEMNVSTLELGDSALYLCASSLRLWSGSGLRNNEQFFGPGTRLTVL.

V usage is TRBV2 and J usage is TRBJ2-2, with TRBD1 identical over 9 bases. Germline loops: CDR1 SNHLY, CDR2 FYNNEI. The CDR3 extends over 14 amino acids. Trimming took 4 bases from V and 6 from J; bases not matched to a gene: 3. Here the CDR3 DNA reads TGTGCCAGCAGTGGACAGGGGGGCGCCGGGGAGCTGTTTTTT. It yields the protein CASSGQGGAGELFF. The full variable domain, rest sourced from reference TRBV2 and TRBJ2-2, is EPEVTQTPSHQVTQMGQEVILRCVPISNHLYFYWYRQILGQKVEFLVSFYNNEISEKSEIFDDQFSVERPDGSNFTLKIRSTKLEDSAMYFCASSGQGGAGELFFGEGSRLTVL.

This clone was seen only a few times. This chain connects TRBV5-1 to TRBJ2-7; D is unresolved. CDR1 and CDR2 (germline): SGHRS, YFSETQ. Trimming stripped 5 bases from V and 1 base from J, with 10 bases between. The CDR3 loop spans 13 amino acids. This CDR3 reads CASRGSTSYEQYF. The DNA of the CDR3 is TGCGCCAGCAGGGGTTCTACTTCCTACGAGCAGTACTTC.

The chain employs TRBV7-9 and TRBJ1-4; 9 bases are shared with TRBD1. Germline values: CDR1 SEHNR, CDR2 FQNEAQ (reference sequence). The CDR3 contains 14 residues. Germline trimming cut 6 bases from V and 7 bases from J; bases unmatched to any gene: 6. The CDR3 sequence: CASRDRGGGEKLFF. The CDR3 DNA follows: TGTGCCAGCAGGGACAGGGGAGGAGGTGAAAAACTGTTTTTT.

The rearrangement links TRBV27 to TRBJ2-7; TRBD2 agrees at 12 bases. V shed 5 bases and J 1 base; nucleotides not matched to a gene: 12. Germline V gene sequence: CDR1 MNHEY, CDR2 SMNVEV (reference sequence). The CDR3 is 18 residues long. CDR3 nucleotide sequence: TGTGCCAGCAGTCCGGAGCAGGTGACTAGCGGGAGATCCTACGAGCAGTACTTC. Amino acids: CASSPEQVTSGRSYEQYF.

The chain uses TRBV2 and TRBJ2-7, with unresolved D. This CDR3 is built from 11 residues. In germline, CDR1 is SNHLY, CDR2 FYNNEI. V dropped 6 bases and J dropped 5 bases, with 8 bases sitting between them. DNA for the CDR3: TGTGCCAGCAGGGAGAGGAACGAGCAGTACTTC. Translation: CASRERNEQYF.